The clone carrying this T cell receptor beta chain was seen once. Germline CDR1 reads KGHSY; CDR2 reads FQNENV. Trimming cost V 1 base and J 1 base, with 6 bases left between them. The CDR3 sequence is 14 residues long. Construction of the TCRbeta library involved unique molecular identifiers. TCRdb re-derived calls from the PCR reads in MiXCR, one entry per CDR3 protein. Seen here are 90,000 to 100,000 distinct CDR3 sequences, about 22% observed once, and the top ten hold about 21%. The sample comes from a study of T-cell reconstitution after alpha-beta-depleted transplantation in children. The sample in question was PBMCs, obtained before TCRalphabeta/CD19-depleted stem cell transplant. The rearrangement uses TRBV16 and TRBJ2-3; no clear D gene. The sequence was obtained from a boy aged 2-15 years with acute lymphoblastic leukemia, due to receive a stem cell transplant. Here the CDR3 DNA reads TGTGCCAGCAGCCAATTGCTCGGCACAGATACGCAGTATTTT. Translation gives CASSQLLGTDTQYF.